This T cell receptor beta chain originates from a study of T cells in Graves' hyperthyroidism and ophthalmopathy. In patients aged 18 to 65, hyperthyroidism was newly diagnosed, with duration under 2 months. This CDR3 has 14 residues. V was trimmed by 0 bases and J by 7 bases, leaving 13 bases between them. In germline, CDR1 is SGDLS, CDR2 YYNGEE. Amplification of TCR beta CDR3 regions was performed using RNA transcripts as template. Carried out on the TCR CDR3, a first-round RT-PCR used the HTBI primer set. TCRdb redid the calling of the multiplex PCR reads with MiXCR, one entry per CDR3 protein. The profile shows some 560,000 distinct CDR3 sequences, 13% to 15% of them singletons. This clonotype was seen repeatedly, ten times or more. The antigen is undetermined. Points from the study as a whole: Expanded thyroid clonotypes (above 0.001) were mostly also found in blood.

The genes are TRBV9 and TRBJ1-2; TRBD1 is a possible D gene (6 bases). The receptor comes from a woman in her 40s with Graves' hyperthyroidism. The source material was blood. CDR3 in DNA: TGTGCCAGCAGCGTAGGGAGTGGGACAAGTGGCTACACCTTC. Translated: CASSVGSGTSGYTF.